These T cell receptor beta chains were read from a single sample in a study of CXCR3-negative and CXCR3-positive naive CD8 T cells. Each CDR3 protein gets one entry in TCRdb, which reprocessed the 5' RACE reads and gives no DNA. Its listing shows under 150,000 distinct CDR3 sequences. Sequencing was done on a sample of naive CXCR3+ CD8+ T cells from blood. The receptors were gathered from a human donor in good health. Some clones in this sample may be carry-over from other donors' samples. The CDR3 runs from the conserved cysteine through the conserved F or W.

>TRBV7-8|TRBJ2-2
CASSPKVGQQVPGELFF
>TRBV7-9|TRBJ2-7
CASSPEGGPYEQYF
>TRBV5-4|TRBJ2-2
CASSLVAGDTRELFF
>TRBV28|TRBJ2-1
CASSLHRGSSYNEQFF
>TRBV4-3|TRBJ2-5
CASSQDRQSPQETQYF
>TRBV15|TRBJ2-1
CATSSTEAGDSYNEQFF
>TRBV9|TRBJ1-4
CASSVSQNLYGEKLFF
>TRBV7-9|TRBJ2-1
CASSLSGRGDNEQFF
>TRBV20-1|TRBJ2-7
CSARVLAGEVYEQYF
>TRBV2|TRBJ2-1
CASSPPEGYYNEQFF
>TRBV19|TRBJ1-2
CASSHRTGASYGYTF
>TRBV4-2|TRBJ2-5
CASGTGGERGQYF
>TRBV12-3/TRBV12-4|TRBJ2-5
CASSLGRETQYF
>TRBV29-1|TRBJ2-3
CSVGFAILGDPQYF
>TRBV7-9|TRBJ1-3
CASSPYGNTIYF